Below, one T cell receptor beta chain is given with its context. V trimming: 5 bases; J trimming: 4 bases; junction bases outside the gene matches: 6. The CDR3 has 15 amino acids. Germline CDR1 is SGHAT and CDR2 is FQNNGV. This entry is derived from a study of blood T cell repertoires in COVID-19. Overall study context: Samples of COVID-19 (acute and convalescent) were obtained from the United States, Italy and Spain. T cells, B-cell-depleted T cells, or PBMCs provided the cDNA or gDNA that served as material.

As processed by the authors: Using reference gene primer amplification, nucleated cell counts were estimated. The protocol was immunoSEQ multiplex PCR, while the TCRdb copy is restricted to in-frame clones and leaves out a portion. The V and J calls and the clone size are those of that table, but D and trimming were determined from the DNA. The sample yields about 220,000 clones, roughly 87% seen once. The receptor comes from a man aged 35-49 years with active or convalescent COVID-19. V gene TRBV11-2 combines with J gene TRBJ1-5; 9 nucleotides agree with TRBD1. The sequencing input was peripheral blood. CDR3 nucleotides: TGTGCCAGCAGCCCACGGACAGGGGTGAATCAGCCCCAGCATTTT. This gives the protein CASSPRTGVNQPQHF.